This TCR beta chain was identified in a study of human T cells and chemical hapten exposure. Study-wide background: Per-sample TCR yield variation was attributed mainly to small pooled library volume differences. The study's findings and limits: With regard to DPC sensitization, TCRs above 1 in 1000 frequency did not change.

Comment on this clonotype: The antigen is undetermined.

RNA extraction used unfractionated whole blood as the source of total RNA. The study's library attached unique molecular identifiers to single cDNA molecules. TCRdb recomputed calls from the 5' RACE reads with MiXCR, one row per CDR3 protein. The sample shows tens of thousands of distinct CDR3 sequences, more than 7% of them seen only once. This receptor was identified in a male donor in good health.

This CDR3 reads CSARQFSKNIQYF. The DNA of the CDR3 is TGCAGTGCAAGACAGTTCTCTAAGAACATTCAGTACTTC. The V gene is TRBV20-1, the J gene TRBJ2-4; tentatively, D is TRBD1 (5 bases). The CDR3 has 13 residues. Germline CDR1 is DFQATT and CDR2 is SNEGSKA (reference sequence). The germline V and J ends were trimmed by 6 bases and 7 bases, with 16 bases remaining between them.